This T cell receptor beta chain was captured by sequencing in a study of blood T cell repertoires in COVID-19. Study at large: Nucleic acid was either cDNA or gDNA, and it came from T cells, B-cell-depleted T cells, or PBMCs.

As processed by the authors: Reference gene primer amplification gave nucleated cell count estimates. The protocol was immunoSEQ multiplex PCR, while the TCRdb copy is restricted to in-frame clones and leaves out a portion. The D gene and trimming were derived from the DNA, and the V and J assignments and clone size from that table. The sample holds 250,000 to 350,000 clones, 70% to 90% seen once. V lost 5 bases and J lost 15; bases outside the gene matches: 12. Germline V gene data show CDR1 as MNHEY and CDR2 as SVGEGT. There are 13 residues in the CDR3. The receptor was isolated from a woman aged 55-70 years with acute or convalescent COVID-19. Input material: peripheral blood. This chain uses TRBV6-2 or TRBV6-3 with TRBJ2-1, with 8 bases matching TRBD2. The CDR3: CASSQGPGTSPFF. The CDR3 DNA is TGTGCCAGCAGTCAAGGGCCGGGGACTAGTCCGTTCTTC.